This is a list of T cell receptor beta chains from one sample in a study of blood T cell repertoires in COVID-19. Generated by immunoSEQ multiplex PCR, the TCRdb table keeps only in-frame clones and is missing some. The sample has 65,000 to 90,000 clones, 79% seen once. Sequenced sample: peripheral blood. These receptors originate from a man in his sixties with active or convalescent COVID-19. Both conserved end residues are part of each CDR3. Fields, in order: D gene, clone size, V gene, J gene, CDR3 protein, CDR3 DNA. The D gene is left open where the match is weak. Some rows mark clone size as missing; the rest say once, few, many or name a class of expanded clone.

.,few,TRBV24-1,TRBJ2-3,CATSDFRGDTQYF,TGTGCCACCAGTGATTTCAGGGGAGATACGCAGTATTTT
.,.,TRBV27,TRBJ1-2,CASSFNRQVPIYGYTF,TGTGCCAGCAGTTTTAACCGACAGGTACCGATCTATGGCTACACCTTC
.,.,TRBV19,TRBJ1-1,CASTEDRRTYAFF,TGTGCCAGTACTGAGGACAGACGAACATATGCTTTCTTT
TRBD1,.,TRBV28,TRBJ1-4,CASRPGQNNEKLFF,TGTGCCAGCAGACCGGGACAGAATAATGAAAAACTGTTTTTT
.,.,TRBV6-5,TRBJ2-2,CASSYSGVSGAGELFF,TGTGCCAGCAGTTACTCGGGCGTCAGTGGCGCCGGGGAGCTGTTTTTT
TRBD1,.,TRBV29-1,TRBJ2-2,CSVPQGAVTGELFF,TGCAGCGTTCCACAGGGGGCGGTCACCGGGGAGCTGTTTTTT
.,.,TRBV6-5,TRBJ1-5,CASSYSGGRGQPQHF,TGTGCCAGCAGTTACTCTGGGGGGAGAGGTCAGCCCCAGCATTTT
TRBD1,.,TRBV30,TRBJ1-6,CAWRTGTDNSPLHF,TGTGCCTGGAGGACCGGGACAGATAATTCACCCCTCCACTTT
.,.,TRBV7-2,TRBJ2-3,CASSLMRGGTDTQYF,TGTGCCAGCAGCTTAATGCGCGGGGGCACAGATACGCAGTATTTT
.,.,TRBV14,TRBJ1-6,CASSHRISGYNSPLHF,TGTGCCAGCAGCCATCGGATATCGGGTTATAATTCACCCCTCCACTTT
TRBD1,.,TRBV27,TRBJ1-5,CASRSTGNSNQPQHF,TGTGCCAGCAGGTCGACAGGGAATAGCAATCAGCCCCAGCATTTT
TRBD1,.,TRBV6-2/TRBV6-3,TRBJ1-5,CASSYSRTGGSPSNQPQHF,TGTGCCAGCAGTTACTCTCGGACAGGGGGCTCTCCATCCAATCAGCCCCAGCATTTT
TRBD1,.,TRBV18,TRBJ1-5,CASSPGTGFNQPQHF,TGTGCCAGCTCACCAGGGACAGGCTTCAATCAGCCCCAGCATTTT
TRBD1,.,TRBV7-3,TRBJ2-7,CASSFPPTGTGVDEQYF,TGTGCCAGCAGCTTCCCGCCTACCGGGACAGGGGTCGACGAGCAGTACTTC
.,.,TRBV14,TRBJ1-1,CASSQDRGTWNTEAFF,TGTGCCAGCAGCCAAGATAGGGGGACCTGGAACACTGAAGCTTTCTTT
TRBD1,.,TRBV18,TRBJ2-2,CASSPGTVNTGELFF,TGTGCCAGCTCACCAGGGACAGTCAACACCGGGGAGCTGTTTTTT
TRBD1,.,TRBV6-6,TRBJ1-1,CASSLDRATNTEAFF,TGTGCCAGCAGTTTGGACAGGGCCACGAACACTGAAGCTTTCTTT
TRBD2,.,TRBV4-1,TRBJ2-7,CASSGRLAGEYEQYF,TGCGCCAGCAGCGGTAGACTAGCGGGGGAATACGAGCAGTACTTC
.,.,TRBV2,TRBJ2-1,CASSVGGPDYNEQFF,TGTGCCAGCAGTGTAGGGGGTCCGGACTACAATGAGCAGTTCTTC
TRBD2,.,TRBV7-2,TRBJ2-5,CASSKIIAGGSETQYF,TGTGCCAGCAGTAAGATAATAGCGGGGGGATCAGAGACCCAGTACTTC
.,.,TRBV7-3,TRBJ1-2,CASSSFVGGSDGYTF,TGTGCCAGCAGCTCCTTTGTGGGTGGGAGTGATGGCTACACCTTC
.,.,TRBV12-3/TRBV12-4,TRBJ1-2,CASSSNQGSGYTF,TGTGCCAGCAGTTCGAATCAGGGAAGTGGCTACACCTTC
.,.,TRBV29-1,TRBJ1-1,CSVMRGLNTEAFF,TGCAGCGTTATGCGGGGGCTGAACACTGAAGCTTTCTTT
.,.,TRBV18,TRBJ2-6,CASSLQGSGANVLTF,TGTGCCAGCTCTCTTCAGGGTTCTGGGGCCAACGTCCTGACTTTC
.,.,TRBV4-2,TRBJ1-4,CASSRLDSMGGEKLFF,TGTGCCAGCAGCCGCCTTGACAGCATGGGGGGTGAAAAACTGTTTTTT
TRBD1,.,TRBV6-5,TRBJ1-2,CASSYVRTGGNYGYTF,TGTGCCAGCAGTTACGTTCGGACAGGGGGTAACTATGGCTACACCTTC
TRBD2,.,TRBV29-1,TRBJ2-1,CSVGGIAAYNEQFF,TGCAGCGTGGGGGGGATAGCGGCCTACAATGAGCAGTTCTTC
.,once,TRBV5-1,TRBJ1-6,CASSRPDSSYNSPLHF,TGCGCCAGCAGCCGCCCGGACAGCTCCTATAATTCACCCCTCCACTTT
TRBD1,large,TRBV6-4,TRBJ2-2,CASSSDRGTGELFF,TGTGCCAGCAGTTCCGACAGGGGCACCGGGGAGCTGTTTTTT
TRBD1,.,TRBV19,TRBJ1-2,CASRQPTGARYTF,TGTGCCAGTAGGCAACCCACAGGGGCGCGCTACACCTTC
TRBD1,.,TRBV3-1/TRBV3-2,TRBJ2-3,CASSQELTGGLTDTQYF,TGTGCCAGCAGCCAAGAATTAACAGGGGGTCTCACAGATACGCAGTATTTT
.,.,TRBV2,TRBJ1-6,CASSLSGLTSYNSPLHF,TGTGCCAGCAGTCTTTCGGGATTAACGTCCTATAATTCACCCCTCCACTTT
TRBD2,.,TRBV11-2,TRBJ2-5,CASSSFSGGQETQYF,TGTGCCAGCAGCTCCTTTAGCGGGGGTCAAGAGACCCAGTACTTC
.,few,TRBV2,TRBJ1-1,CASSKGARNTEAFF,TGTGCCAGCAGTAAAGGGGCCAGGAACACTGAAGCTTTCTTT
.,many,TRBV7-3,TRBJ2-7,CASSYQGRGYEQYF,TGTGCCAGCAGTTACCAGGGAAGAGGCTACGAGCAGTACTTC
.,few,TRBV6-5,TRBJ1-1,CASSFAENTEAFF,TGTGCCAGCAGTTTCGCGGAGAACACTGAAGCTTTCTTT
.,many,TRBV24-1,TRBJ2-5,CATSDPAAVQETQYF,TGTGCCACCAGTGACCCGGCGGCTGTTCAAGAGACCCAGTACTTC
TRBD1,.,TRBV6-5,TRBJ2-2,CATSGQRNTGELFF,TGTGCCACCTCGGGACAGAGAAACACCGGGGAGCTGTTTTTT
.,.,TRBV30,TRBJ1-6,CAWSLGPGDSPLHF,TGTGCCTGGAGTCTGGGCCCAGGGGATTCACCCCTCCACTTT
TRBD2,many,TRBV28,TRBJ2-3,CASRIAGVADTQYF,TGTGCCAGCAGAATAGCGGGGGTGGCAGATACGCAGTATTTT
.,.,TRBV19,TRBJ1-5,CASSIGGYLGGDQPQHF,TGTGCCAGTAGTATAGGGGGCTACTTGGGAGGCGACCAGCCCCAGCATTTT
TRBD1,.,TRBV7-9,TRBJ1-1,CASSPQGAMNTEAFF,TGTGCCAGCAGCCCTCAGGGGGCAATGAACACTGAAGCTTTCTTT